Shown below are 17 T cell receptor beta chains from a single sample sequenced in a study of regulatory T cells in long-lasting Graves disease (dated by TCRdb to about 2021). Explained via the paper, the time point label denotes: newly diagnosed GD, antithyroid drugs for less than 3 months. RNA was extracted from PBMCs in TRIzol for both TCR sequencing and RNA sequencing. Libraries were built with multiplex PCR. Data came from an Illumina HiSeq 4000. iRepertoire HTBI primers and Arm-PCR amplification of CDR3 regions were used to construct TCR beta libraries. TCRdb trimmed public reads at Q25 via fastp, called clones via MiXCR and kept in-frame beta chains. Merged by CDR3 protein, the rows form single entries marked with the most common genes and DNA. Here the sample has about 360,000 distinct CDR3 sequences; roughly 16% occur a single time. Of the sample, over 20% is held by the ten largest clones.

The sample was also linked to a second study, of T cells in Graves' hyperthyroidism and ophthalmopathy.

Sequences were derived from peripheral blood mononuclear cells (PBMCs), sampled at new diagnosis, from a patient treated with antithyroid drugs. The receptor set was obtained from a woman under 30 with Graves disease. Donor details come from another sample of the same person, matched by shared clones.

This clonotype was counted a few times. The chain employs TRBV3-1 and TRBJ2-7; 8 bases line up with TRBD1. This CDR3 spans 15 amino acids. With 4 bases clipped from V and 2 bases from J, the junction kept 7 bases outside the gene matches. Germline loops: CDR1 LGHDT, CDR2 YNNKEL (reference sequence). In DNA form, the CDR3 reads TGTGCCAGCAGCCCCAGGGGGCTTGCCCCCTACGAGCAGTACTTC. Its protein product is CASSPRGLAPYEQYF.

This clonotype was counted ten times or more. A much larger clone lies one base from this, so it may be a read error. The rearrangement joins TRBV2 to TRBJ2-1, with 10 bases that match TRBD2. The CDR3 totals 16 residues. Germline CDR1 and CDR2: SNHLY and FYNNEI. The DNA of the CDR3 is TGTGCCAGCAGTGAATATAGGACTAGCGGTTTCAATCAGCAGTTCTTC. This sequence encodes CASSEYRTSGFNQQFF.

This clonotype has ten or more counts. The V and J genes are TRBV18 and TRBJ2-1; 9 bases are a match to TRBD2. The J call may be faulty, since TRBJ2-5 better matches the DNA end. CDR1 and CDR2 from the germline V gene are KGHSH and LQKENI. The CDR3 contains 15 residues. CDR3 amino acids: CASSPGGRARETQYF. CDR3 DNA sequence: TGTGCCAGCTCACCTGGCGGGAGGGCCAGAGAGACCCAGTACTTC.

This clonotype has a handful of counts. This chain uses TRBV28 with TRBJ1-4; D might be TRBD1 (6 bases). The CDR3 is 14 residues long. Between the trimmed V and J ends, which lost 3 bases and 8 bases, there was a span of 13 bases. The V gene's germline CDR1 is MDHEN and CDR2 SYDVKM. The CDR3 DNA is TGTGCCAGCAGTTTGTTCAGGGGAGGAGAAAAACTGTTTTTT. Its translation: CASSLFRGGEKLFF.

This clonotype was observed a few times. V is TRBV28 and J is TRBJ1-6; D might be TRBD1 (5 bases). In germline, CDR1 is MDHEN, CDR2 SYDVKM. This CDR3 is 12 amino acids long. Trimming removed 2 bases from V and 10 bases from J, with 6 bases in between. CDR3 in DNA: TGTGCCAGCAGTTTAAAGGGGTCACCCCTCCACTTT. Its translation: CASSLKGSPLHF. Variable domain in full (rest from reference TRBV28 and TRBJ1-6): DVKVTQSSRYLVKRTGEKVFLECVQDMDHENMFWYRQDPGLGLRLIYFSYDVKMKEKGDIPEGYSVSREKKERFSLILESASTNQTSMYLCASSLKGSPLHFGNGTRLTVT.

This clonotype was seen only a few times. V usage is TRBV7-9 and J usage is TRBJ1-3; 7 bases line up with TRBD1. Germline CDR1 SEHNR, CDR2 FQNEAQ (reference sequence). This CDR3 region has 16 residues. Losses at the gene ends were 1 base for V and 0 bases for J; bases not matched to a gene: 3. Here the CDR3 DNA reads TGTGCCAGCAGCTTAGTAGGGACAGCCTCTGGAAACACCATATATTTT. It encodes CASSLVGTASGNTIYF.

This clonotype was counted ten times or more. V usage is TRBV3-1 and J usage is TRBJ2-5, with D maybe TRBD2 (6 bases). CDR3 length: 16 amino acids. V was cut by 0 bases and J by 3 bases, with 14 bases left in between. Germline loops: CDR1 LGHDT, CDR2 YNNKEL (reference sequence). The CDR3 protein is CASSQDFRELKETQYF. DNA of the CDR3: TGTGCCAGCAGCCAAGATTTTCGGGAGCTAAAAGAGACCCAGTACTTC.

This clonotype has a count of ten or more. The genes are TRBV6-1 and TRBJ1-1; D call uncertain. The V gene's germline CDR1 is MNHNS and CDR2 SASEGT. The ends were cut back, 0 bases at V and 2 bases at J, with 7 bases in the middle. CDR3 length equals 14 residues. CDR3 DNA: TGTGCCAGCAGTGAAGCGCTTTTTAACACTGAAGCTTTCTTT. Translated, it gives CASSEALFNTEAFF.

Ten or more counts support this clonotype. V is TRBV24-1 and J is TRBJ2-1; D uncertain. Trimming removed 0 bases from V and 9 bases from J, with 5 bases in between. Germline-derived CDR1 and CDR2 are KGHDR and SFDVKD. This CDR3 comprises 12 residues. CDR3 in amino acids: CATSDLFGEQFF. The CDR3 coding sequence is TGTGCCACCAGTGATTTGTTTGGTGAGCAGTTCTTC.

In this sample, this clonotype turned up many times. This chain links TRBV5-1 with TRBJ2-7; no firm D call. Germline lookup yields CDR1 SGHRS and CDR2 YFSETQ. Trimming stripped 0 bases from V and 4 bases from J, with 8 bases between. The CDR3 covers 13 residues. The CDR3: CASSLATSYEQYF. In nucleotides, the CDR3 is TGCGCCAGCAGCTTGGCGACCTCTTACGAGCAGTACTTC.

As DNA, the CDR3 is TGTGCCAGCAGCCTAGGACTGGGCAATGAGCAGTTCTTC. This codes for CASSLGLGNEQFF. V usage is TRBV7-3 and J usage is TRBJ2-1, with a tentative D call TRBD2 (5 bases). Germline V lookup: CDR1 SGHTA, CDR2 FQGTGA. This CDR3 is built from 13 residues. V gave up 5 bases and J gave up 6 bases, with 11 bases separating them.

Notes on this clonotype: This may come from a read error, since a much larger clone is one base off. The CDR3 DNA reads TGCAGTGCTAGAGGGTGGCAGGACTACAGTGAGCAGTTCTTC. Translating gives CSARGWQDYSEQFF. The rearrangement uses TRBV20-1 and TRBJ2-1, with D possibly being TRBD2 (6 bases). The CDR3 loop spans 14 amino acids. The germline V gene has CDR1 DFQATT and CDR2 SNEGSKA (reference sequence).

In its sample, this clonotype was seen many times. This chain uses TRBV14 with TRBJ2-1; no clear D. Germline V gene lookup returns CDR1 SGHDN and CDR2 FVKESK. This CDR3 contains 13 residues. V was shortened by 0 bases and J by 12 bases, with 12 bases between the two germline ends. The CDR3 loop is CASSQDRRGGQFF. CDR3 DNA: TGTGCCAGCAGCCAAGACCGGCGTGGTGGGCAGTTCTTC.

This clonotype was seen repeatedly, ten times or more. The chain is built from TRBV20-1 and TRBJ2-5, with TRBD1 matching over 10 bases. J lost 5 bases, V lost 3 bases, and 12 bases had no gene match. This CDR3 spans 16 amino acids. Germline V gene lookup returns CDR1 DFQATT and CDR2 SNEGSKA (reference sequence). The CDR3 region is CSASGGQGFTGETQYF. The DNA of the CDR3 is TGCAGTGCTAGTGGGGGACAGGGGTTTACTGGGGAGACCCAGTACTTC.

This clonotype was counted many times. The rearrangement joins TRBV3-1 to TRBJ2-7; 10 bases agree with TRBD2. The trim removed 5 bases at V and 0 bases at J, leaving 7 bases unmatched. The CDR3 loop spans 16 amino acids. The V gene's germline CDR1 is LGHDT and CDR2 YNNKEL (reference sequence). CDR3 sequence reads: CASSGLAELNSYEQYF. The CDR3 region has the DNA TGTGCCAGCAGCGGACTAGCGGAGCTTAACTCCTACGAGCAGTACTTC.

There are a few counts of this clonotype. The CDR3 DNA sequence: TGCAGCGTAGCTCAGGGGCACACAGATACGCAGTATTTT. Residues: CSVAQGHTDTQYF. The rearrangement uses TRBV29-1 and TRBJ2-3; TRBD1 might be the D (6 bases). Trimming took 6 bases from V and 2 from J, leaving 12 bases between them. The CDR3 sequence is 13 residues long. Germline values: CDR1 SQVTM, CDR2 ANQGSEA.

This chain connects TRBV5-1 to TRBJ1-6, with TRBD1 identical over 9 bases. V shed 3 bases and J 8 bases; nucleotides not matched to a gene: 3. The germline gives CDR1 SGHRS, CDR2 YFSETQ. The CDR3 totals 14 residues. The CDR3 loop reads CASSYGTGYSPLHF. The CDR3 bases are TGCGCCAGCAGCTACGGGACAGGGTATTCACCCCTCCACTTT. Full variable domain (missing parts from reference TRBV5-1 and TRBJ1-6): KAGVTQTPRYLIKTRGQQVTLSCSPISGHRSVSWYQQTPGQGLQFLFEYFSETQRNKGNFPGRFSGRQFSNSRSEMNVSTLELGDSALYLCASSYGTGYSPLHFGNGTRLTVT.